The subject of this entry is one T cell receptor beta chain. Donors consisted of healthy bone marrow donors. PCR employed 60 Vbeta and 13 Jbeta primers. The assay was immunoSEQ multiplex PCR, and TCRdb's table has in-frame clones only and misses some. The table has about 82,000 clones, around 80% seen once; the top ten hold under 15%. This entry comes from a study of cytomegalovirus exposure and HLA in healthy donors. Germline values: CDR1 KGHSH, CDR2 LQKENI. J lost 2 bases, V lost 6 bases, and 5 bases had no gene match. The CDR3 is 14 amino acids. The receptor comes from a human donor in good health. V is TRBV18 and J is TRBJ1-2; 8 bases are shared with TRBD1. Sample: PBMCs. CDR3 in DNA: TGTGCCAGCTCCCCGGGACAGGAGAACTATGGCTACACCTTC. Protein sequence: CASSPGQENYGYTF.